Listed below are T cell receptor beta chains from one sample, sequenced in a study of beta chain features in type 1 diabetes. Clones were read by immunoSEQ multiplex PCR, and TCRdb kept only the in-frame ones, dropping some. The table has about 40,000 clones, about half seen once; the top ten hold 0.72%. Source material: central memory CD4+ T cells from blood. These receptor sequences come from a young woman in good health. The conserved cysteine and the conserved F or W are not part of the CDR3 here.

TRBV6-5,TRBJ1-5,ATGRARQGNQPQH
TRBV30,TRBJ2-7,AWSRGGSSYEQY
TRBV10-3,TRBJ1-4,AITPGQGEKLF
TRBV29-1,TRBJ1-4,SVTKGAGEKLF
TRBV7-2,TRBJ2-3,ASSKRVTDTQY
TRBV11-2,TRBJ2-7,ASSRTGQGSHEQY
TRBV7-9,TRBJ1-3,ASSLTVGNTIY
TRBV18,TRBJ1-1,ASSPGQGGSNTEAF
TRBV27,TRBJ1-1,ASSPYPQKNTEAF
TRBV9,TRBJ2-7,ASSPRTVTYEQY
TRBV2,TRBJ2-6,ASSEVFLGANVLT
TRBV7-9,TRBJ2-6,ASSPQGAAGANVLT
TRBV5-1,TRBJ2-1,ASSSSPGNEQF
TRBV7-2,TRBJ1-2,ASSSGGSAGYT
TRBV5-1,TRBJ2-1,ASSLSQYNEQF
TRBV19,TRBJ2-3,ASMRHQGGPSTDTQY
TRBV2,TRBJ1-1,ASSRGTENTEAF
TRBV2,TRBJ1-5,ASSQIRGLQQPQH
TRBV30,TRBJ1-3,AWKAGAGNTIY
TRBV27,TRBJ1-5,ASRGGTGKSQPQH
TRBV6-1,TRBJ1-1,ALGLFMNTEAF
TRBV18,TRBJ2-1,ASSPSGSDEQF
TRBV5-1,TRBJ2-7,ASSSGGGGEQY
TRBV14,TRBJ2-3,ASSQEYIDTQY
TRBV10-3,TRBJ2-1,AISGSVDEQF
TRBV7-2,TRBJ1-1,ASSLTGNTEAF
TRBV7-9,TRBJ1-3,ASSLTDSGNTIY
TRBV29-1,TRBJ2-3,SVHVSVFTDTQY
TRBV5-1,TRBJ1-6,ASSLDSGSYNSPLH
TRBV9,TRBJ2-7,ASSGRRGHEQY
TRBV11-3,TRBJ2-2,ASSLGGWGTGKKDTGELF
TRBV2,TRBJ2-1,ASTTGLAMNEQF
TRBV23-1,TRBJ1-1,ASSQSVQGAGVNTEAF
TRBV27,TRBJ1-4,ASSLALRRGEKLF
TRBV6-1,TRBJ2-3,ASRYPGQADTQY
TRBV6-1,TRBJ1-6,ASSGNNRVGRNSPLH
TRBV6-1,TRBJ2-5,ASRLAGGRETQY
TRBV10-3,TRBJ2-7,AISEPAGTSRNLKY
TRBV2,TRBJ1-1,ASSPDSNTEAF